This passage covers 17 T cell receptor beta chains from one sample sequenced in a study of early stage breast cancer tumors. Repertoires were generated with immunoSEQ multiplex PCR, while TCRdb's copy carries only in-frame clones and drops some. The repertoire holds more than 12,000 clones, approximately 84% seen once, with over 4.5% in the top ten. The specimen sequenced was normal breast tissue next to the tumor. The receptors derive from a person aged 25-39 years with breast cancer.

The chain employs TRBV29-1 and TRBJ2-1; the match to TRBD2 covers 11 bases. The germline V gene encodes CDR1 SQVTM and CDR2 ANQGSEA. The CDR3 is 14 residues long. The J segment lost 8 bases and the V segment lost 2 bases, leaving 5 bases of the junction unmatched. CDR3 amino acids: CSVETSGSRDEQFF. The CDR3 DNA is TGCAGCGTTGAAACTAGCGGGAGTAGGGATGAGCAGTTCTTC.

Remarks on this clone: Since no conserved phenylalanine or tryptophan closes the CDR3, a read error is the likely cause. The limits of the CDR3 on the DNA are not certain, so only TCRdb's listed CDR3 is given. This sequence joins TRBV28 and TRBJ2-7. Per germline, CDR1 MDHEN and CDR2 SYDVKM. The CDR3 region is 9 residues in length, termini included. The CDR3 reads CARWNTTLY.

This clone came up once. The J gene is TRBJ1-1, the V gene TRBV5-4; D unresolved. Germline V gene data show CDR1 as SGHNT and CDR2 as YYREEE (reference sequence). Trimming removed 4 bases from V and 1 base from J, with 14 bases in between. The CDR3 loop spans 15 amino acids. CDR3 in DNA: TGTGCCAGCAGCCGGCCGGGAGCCGCGAACACTGAAGCTTTCTTT. This translates into CASSRPGAANTEAFF.

This clone was detected once. This chain links TRBV11-2 with TRBJ1-3; a weak D match, TRBD1 (6 bases). Germline assignment: CDR1 SGHAT and CDR2 FQNNGV. The CDR3 is 16 residues long. The germline V and J ends were trimmed by 5 bases and 0 bases, with 14 bases remaining between them. As DNA, the CDR3 is TGTGCCAGCAGCCGGCGGGGGGGGGCCTCTGGAAACACCATATATTTT. It translates to CASSRRGGASGNTIYF.

This clone was seen only once. V is TRBV6-1 and J is TRBJ2-7; D may be TRBD1 (6 bases). Trimming took 4 bases from V and 0 from J, leaving 10 bases between them. The CDR3 sequence is 14 residues long. The germline CDR1 and CDR2 sequences are MNHNS and SASEGT. The CDR3 DNA sequence: TGTGCCAGCAGTGCCAGGGGACCCTCCTACGAGCAGTACTTC. The encoded protein is CASSARGPSYEQYF.

The genes are TRBV9 and TRBJ1-2; TRBD1 agrees at 8 bases. V shed 0 bases, J shed 5 bases, and the junction held 9 bases outside the gene matches. The germline CDR1 and CDR2 sequences are SGDLS and YYNGEE. This CDR3 contains 16 residues. The CDR3 DNA reads as TGTGCCAGCAGCGTAGGAGCAGGGGGCAGGGGTTATGGCTACACCTTC. This gives the protein CASSVGAGGRGYGYTF.

The rearrangement uses TRBV6-6 and TRBJ1-4; D might be TRBD1 (5 bases). The germline V and J ends were trimmed by 8 bases and 8 bases, with 15 bases remaining between them. CDR1 is MNHNY, CDR2 SVGAGI, per germline (reference sequence). The CDR3 runs 13 residues. Here the CDR3 reads CASRQTVAEKLFF. CDR3 DNA sequence: TGTGCCAGCCGGCAGACAGTTGCGGAAAAACTGTTTTTT.

The chain couples TRBV4-3 to TRBJ1-1; no definite D call. Per the germline V gene, CDR1 is LGHNA and CDR2 is YSLEER. The V end lost 1 base, the J end lost 2 bases, and 5 bases lay between the germline ends. This CDR3 contains 13 residues. The CDR3 region has the DNA TGCGCCAGCAGCCAAGGGGCTAACACTGAAGCTTTCTTT. Protein sequence: CASSQGANTEAFF.

The J gene is TRBJ2-3, the V gene TRBV7-2, with 11 nucleotides matching TRBD2. Germline assignment: CDR1 SGHTA and CDR2 FQGNSA. The CDR3 contains 15 residues. Germline trimming cut 5 bases from V and 2 bases from J; bases unmatched to any gene: 3. The CDR3 here is CASSLGLAVTDTQYF. Here the CDR3 DNA reads TGTGCCAGCAGCCTGGGACTAGCGGTCACAGATACGCAGTATTTT.

In its sample, this clone was seen a few times. The V and J genes are TRBV6-4 and TRBJ2-5; TRBD2 aligns across 12 bases. The CDR3 has 15 amino acids. Germline V gene lookup returns CDR1 MRHNA and CDR2 SNTAGT. The V and J ends lost 6 bases and 2 bases, in that order; junction bases with no gene match: 4. The CDR3 region has the DNA TGTGCCAGCAGAAGGACTAGCGGGAATCAAGAGACCCAGTACTTC. Residues: CASRRTSGNQETQYF.

CDR3 DNA: TGTGCCAGCAGCAACTCTAGCGGGAGTAGATACGAGCAGTACTTC. Translating it yields CASSNSSGSRYEQYF. The V gene is TRBV9, the J gene TRBJ2-7; 10 bases are shared with TRBD2. The V segment lost 4 bases and the J segment 4 bases; nucleotides outside the gene matches: 8. The CDR3 runs 15 residues. In germline, CDR1 is SGDLS, CDR2 YYNGEE.

This chain links TRBV19 with TRBJ1-4; 7 bases align to TRBD1. V lost 3 bases, J lost 0 bases, and 25 bases stayed unmatched. CDR1 is LNHDA, CDR2 SQIVND, per germline (reference sequence). This CDR3 has 23 amino acids. CDR3 loop: CASSILVTGDTRARGATNEKLFF. The CDR3 DNA is TGTGCCAGTAGTATTTTAGTCACAGGGGATACTCGGGCAAGGGGAGCAACTAATGAAAAACTGTTTTTT.

This clone appeared once. The rearrangement joins TRBV10-1 to TRBJ2-3; TRBD2 is a possible D gene (5 bases). Germline V gene lookup returns CDR1 WNHNN and CDR2 SYGVQD (reference sequence). V lost 2 bases and J 5 bases, leaving 14 bases between the germline ends. The CDR3 consists of 15 residues. The CDR3 DNA follows: TGCGCCAGCAGTGAGGTGCCGGGGTGGAGAGATACGCAGTATTTT. Translated, it gives CASSEVPGWRDTQYF.

The gene calls are TRBV2 and TRBJ1-2; 11 nucleotides agree with TRBD1. CDR3 length: 15 amino acids. CDR1 SNHLY and CDR2 FYNNEI come from the germline V gene. V was pared by 7 bases and J by 5 bases, with 9 bases of the junction left unmatched. As DNA, the CDR3 is TGTGCCAGCACCTCTGGACAGGGGGCTGGGTATGGCTACACCTTC. This sequence encodes CASTSGQGAGYGYTF.

The chain is built from TRBV7-9 and TRBJ2-5; TRBD2 agrees at 8 bases. Germline CDR1 reads SEHNR; CDR2 reads FQNEAQ (reference sequence). This CDR3 comprises 15 residues. The V and J ends lost 1 base and 4 bases, in that order; junction bases with no gene match: 5. The CDR3 here is CASSLVLAGGETQYF. In nucleotides, the CDR3 is TGTGCCAGCAGCTTAGTCCTAGCGGGCGGAGAGACCCAGTACTTC.

The chain has TRBV6-5 and TRBJ1-2; D is possibly TRBD1 (6 bases). Germline CDR1 is MNHEY and CDR2 is SVGAGI. This CDR3 has 14 residues. Deletions cut 7 bases from V and 3 bases from J, with 15 bases between. The CDR3 nucleotides read TGTGCCAGCACCACGGGGGGCCACTACTATGGCTACACCTTC. This sequence encodes CASTTGGHYYGYTF.

The chain joins TRBV11-2 to TRBJ2-3; no firm D call. CDR3 length: 16 residues. V shed 3 bases and J shed 10 bases, with 23 bases lying between them. Germline loops: CDR1 SGHAT, CDR2 FQNNGV. CDR3 sequence: CASSFLQLVANIPQYF. Here the CDR3 DNA reads TGTGCCAGCAGCTTTTTGCAGCTTGTCGCGAATATCCCGCAGTATTTT.